What follows are 17 T cell receptor beta chains derived from one specimen sequenced in a study of PD-1 blockade in classical Hodgkin lymphoma. Only in-frame clones appear in the TCRdb table, and some are missing; sequencing was by immunoSEQ multiplex PCR. The sample has tens of thousands of clones; roughly nine tenths are singletons. Time point given: cycle 4 day 1 (C4D1), after less than seven weeks of nivolumab. Every single patient, without exception, relapsed after autologous stem cell transplantation, and brentuximab vedotin exposure varied. Sequencing used peripheral blood mononuclear cells (PBMCs), obtained before the fourth cycle of nivolumab. Source of these receptors: a human donor with classical Hodgkin lymphoma.

This clone was observed once. The chain recombines TRBV5-1 with TRBJ1-3, with D possibly matching TRBD1 (5 bases). CDR1 is SGHRS and CDR2 is YFSETQ in the germline V gene. CDR3 size: 14 residues. Trimming pared 7 bases from V and 2 bases from J, leaving 13 bases between. The CDR3 is CASGVGDPGNTIYF. Here the CDR3 DNA reads TGCGCCAGCGGTGTGGGGGACCCTGGAAACACCATATATTTT.

The V and J genes are TRBV5-1 and TRBJ2-7; the match to TRBD2 covers 7 bases. Looked up from germline, CDR1 is SGHRS and CDR2 is YFSETQ. The CDR3 sequence is 16 residues long. With 0 bases clipped from V and 2 bases from J, the junction kept 8 bases outside the gene matches. CDR3 nucleotides: TGCGCCAGCAGCTTGGCCGTAGCTAGCGGAGCCTACGAGCAGTACTTC. Amino acid sequence: CASSLAVASGAYEQYF.

The chain uses TRBV7-6 and TRBJ2-7; 9 bases are shared with TRBD2. Trimming removed 4 bases from V and 1 base from J; junction bases left unmatched: 11. This CDR3 has 17 amino acids. CDR1 is SGHVS, CDR2 FNYEAQ, per germline. CDR3: CASSSMSGGTLSYEQYF. For the CDR3, the DNA is TGTGCCAGCAGCTCCATGAGCGGGGGGACGCTATCCTACGAGCAGTACTTC.

J is TRBJ2-1 and V is TRBV5-1, with 10 bases that match TRBD1. Germline V gene data show CDR1 as SGHRS and CDR2 as YFSETQ. J gave up 3 bases and V 3 bases, and 6 bases lay outside the gene matches. The CDR3 covers 16 residues. Here the CDR3 DNA reads TGCGCCAGCAGCTCGGCCGGGACAGGGGTCTACAATGAGCAGTTCTTC. Translated: CASSSAGTGVYNEQFF.

V gene TRBV5-4 combines with J gene TRBJ1-2, with D uncertain. Trimming took off 0 bases at V and 8 bases at J, with 20 bases between the two ends. Germline CDR1 SGHNT, CDR2 YYREEE (reference sequence). There are 16 residues in the CDR3. In DNA, the CDR3 is TGTGCCAGCAGCTTGGGTTGGAGTCCCGACCCGCGGGGCTACACCTTC. It codes for CASSLGWSPDPRGYTF. The complete variable domain, with remaining parts taken from reference TRBV5-4 and TRBJ1-2, reads ETGVTQSPTHLIKTRGQQVTLRCSSQSGHNTVSWYQQALGQGPQFIFQYYREEENGRGNFPPRFSGLQFPNYSSELNVNALELDDSALYLCASSLGWSPDPRGYTFGSGTRLTVV.

This clone was recorded only once. V is TRBV6-1 and J is TRBJ1-2, with a weak D call TRBD1 (5 bases). Germline CDR1 and CDR2: MNHNS and SASEGT. The CDR3 loop spans 13 amino acids. Trimming took 0 bases from V and 8 from J, leaving 10 bases between them. In DNA, the CDR3 is TGTGCCAGCAGTGAAGCGGGGACGCAAGGCTACACCTTC. It yields the protein CASSEAGTQGYTF.

For the CDR3, the DNA is TGTGCCAGCAGCTTCACAGGGGAGGTCACTGAAGCTTTCTTT. Encoded protein: CASSFTGEVTEAFF. The chain couples TRBV28 to TRBJ1-1, with 7 bases identical to TRBD1. From germline, CDR1 is MDHEN and CDR2 SYDVKM. This CDR3 comprises 14 residues. The J segment lost 4 bases and the V segment lost 6 bases, leaving 8 bases of the junction unmatched. Full variable domain (outside the CDR3, taken from reference TRBV28 and TRBJ1-1): DVKVTQSSRYLVKRTGEKVFLECVQDMDHENMFWYRQDPGLGLRLIYFSYDVKMKEKGDIPEGYSVSREKKERFSLILESASTNQTSMYLCASSFTGEVTEAFFGQGTRLTVV.

The V call is TRBV5-1, the J call TRBJ1-1, with 9 nucleotides matching TRBD1. CDR3 length equals 15 residues. CDR1 SGHRS and CDR2 YFSETQ come from the germline V gene. J was trimmed by 5 bases and V by 4 bases; bases with no gene match: 9. CDR3 in amino acids: CASSRTGVAGTEAFF. CDR3 nucleotides: TGCGCCAGCAGCCGGACAGGGGTAGCGGGGACTGAAGCTTTCTTT.

The chain is built from TRBV5-1 and TRBJ2-1; 9 bases map to TRBD2. Germline V gene sequence: CDR1 SGHRS, CDR2 YFSETQ. Trimming removed 4 bases from V and 9 bases from J; junction bases left unmatched: 11. This CDR3 comprises 15 residues. The CDR3 region is CASSKDLAGPSEQFF. The CDR3 DNA follows: TGCGCCAGCAGCAAGGACCTAGCGGGGCCGAGTGAGCAGTTCTTC.

In DNA, the CDR3 is TGTGCCAGCGCCCCACCTGGAATAGCCAAAAACATTCAGTACTTC. Its translation is CASAPPGIAKNIQYF. This chain uses TRBV28 with TRBJ2-4; unclear D gene. CDR1 and CDR2 (germline): MDHEN, SYDVKM. Between the trimmed V and J ends, which lost 8 bases and 0 bases, there was a span of 14 bases. There are 15 residues in the CDR3.

The chain couples TRBV6-5 to TRBJ1-1; D ambiguous. Germline assignment: CDR1 MNHEY and CDR2 SVGAGI. This CDR3 contains 13 residues. V was shortened by 6 bases and J by 0 bases, with 8 bases between the two germline ends. In DNA form, the CDR3 reads TGTGCCAGCAGCCAGGTCATGAACACTGAAGCTTTCTTT. Protein sequence: CASSQVMNTEAFF.

In this sample, this clone turned up a few times. The rearrangement links TRBV7-2 to TRBJ2-3; maybe TRBD1 (5 bases). The CDR3 runs 13 residues. The V gene lost 5 bases and the J gene lost 6 bases, with 12 bases spanning the gap. Germline CDR1 is SGHTA and CDR2 is FQGNSA. CDR3: CASSNQGIDTQYF. The CDR3 bases are TGTGCCAGCAGCAATCAGGGTATTGATACGCAGTATTTT.

Details on this clone: The same CDR3 is also encoded by other DNA sequences in this sample. This chain uses TRBV5-1 with TRBJ1-1; the D is unclear. V lost 0 bases and J lost 5, with 8 bases in between. The CDR3 contains 13 residues. Germline-derived CDR1 and CDR2 are SGHRS and YFSETQ. CDR3 amino acids: CASSLEGVTEAFF. The CDR3, as DNA: TGCGCCAGCAGCTTGGAGGGAGTAACTGAAGCTTTCTTT. Supplemented by reference TRBV5-1 and TRBJ1-1, the full variable domain reads KAGVTQTPRYLIKTRGQQVTLSCSPISGHRSVSWYQQTPGQGLQFLFEYFSETQRNKGNFPGRFSGRQFSNSRSEMNVSTLELGDSALYLCASSLEGVTEAFFGQGTRLTVV.

The chain employs TRBV4-1 and TRBJ2-5; D assignment may be TRBD1 or TRBD2 (5 bases each). The CDR3 is 15 amino acids. Germline lookup yields CDR1 MGHRA and CDR2 YSYEKL. V was cut by 1 base and J by 0 bases, with 9 bases left in between. The DNA of the CDR3 is TGCGCCAGCAGCCAAGGACAGACTAACCAAGAGACCCAGTACTTC. Its translation: CASSQGQTNQETQYF.

The chain combines TRBV19 with TRBJ1-4; weak D call: TRBD1 (5 bases). The CDR3 consists of 16 residues. Trimming cost V 3 bases and J 2 bases, with 13 bases left between them. Germline CDR1 LNHDA, CDR2 SQIVND (reference sequence). The CDR3: CASSIGSGQTNEKLFF. The CDR3 DNA is TGTGCCAGTAGTATTGGGTCGGGGCAGACTAATGAAAAACTGTTTTTT.

This chain connects TRBV14 to TRBJ2-1; a possible D gene is TRBD2 (5 bases). V lost 3 bases, J lost 2 bases, and 11 bases lay in between. Germline lookup yields CDR1 SGHDN and CDR2 FVKESK. This CDR3 contains 15 residues. CDR3 sequence reads: CASSQPRGPYNEQFF. In nucleotides, the CDR3 is TGTGCCAGCAGCCAGCCCCGCGGGCCCTACAATGAGCAGTTCTTC.

V and J are TRBV5-1 and TRBJ1-2; the D is unclear. V was clipped by 0 bases and J by 3 bases, with 6 bases between them. CDR1 and CDR2 from the germline V gene are SGHRS and YFSETQ. CDR3 length: 13 amino acids. CDR3 residues: CASSLETYYGYTF. CDR3 coding DNA: TGCGCCAGCAGCTTGGAGACATACTATGGCTACACCTTC.